Below are 14 T cell receptor beta chains sequenced from a single sample in a study of Graves' ophthalmopathy and Graves' hyperthyroidism. RNA transcripts provided the template for amplifying TCR beta CDR3 regions. Amplification began with first-round RT-PCR using HTBI primers, then second-round multiplex PCR was performed. Each CDR3 protein is one row after TCRdb ran MiXCR on the multiplex PCR reads. This sample has about 660,000 distinct CDR3 sequences, with about two fifths found just once. The sequenced sample consisted of peripheral blood. The receptors were sampled from an adult man with Graves' ophthalmopathy.

The count of this clonotype is one. The chain employs TRBV19 and TRBJ2-1; 12 bases match TRBD2. This CDR3 region has 14 residues. The germline V gene encodes CDR1 LNHDA and CDR2 SQIVND (reference sequence). V lost 8 bases and J lost 5; bases outside the gene matches: 4. The CDR3: CASRGLAGNNEQFF. The CDR3 DNA reads TGTGCCAGTCGAGGACTAGCGGGAAACAATGAGCAGTTCTTC.

Comment on this clonotype: Without the conserved terminal phenylalanine or tryptophan, this CDR3 likely stems from a read error. J is TRBJ1-6 and V is TRBV10-3; tentatively, D is TRBD1 (6 bases). Trimming took off 6 bases at V and 0 bases at J, with 12 bases between the two ends. The germline gives CDR1 ENHRY, CDR2 SYGVKD. This CDR3 has 16 residues. DNA of the CDR3: TGTGCCATCAGCCGACAGGCGAACTCCTATAATTCACCCCTCCACTCT. This sequence encodes CAISRQANSYNSPLHS.

V and J are TRBV19 and TRBJ2-7, with 8 bases identical to TRBD1. The V and J ends lost 1 base and 5 bases, in that order; junction bases with no gene match: 4. Germline values: CDR1 LNHDA, CDR2 SQIVND (reference sequence). The CDR3 extends over 14 amino acids. The CDR3 DNA is TGTGCCAGTAGTATAGGGACAGGGTTACACGAGCAGTACTTC. Translated, it gives CASSIGTGLHEQYF.

In this sample, this clonotype turned up once. A read error is possible here, since a much larger clone lies one base away. The CDR3 carries no conserved terminal phenylalanine or tryptophan, so it likely arises from a read error. V usage is TRBV7-2 and J usage is TRBJ1-2; D remains unclear. In germline, CDR1 is SGHTA, CDR2 FQGNSA. The CDR3 has 15 residues. Deletions cut 3 bases from V and 0 bases from J, with 11 bases between. DNA for the CDR3: TGTGCCAGCAGCTTGGAACCAGCAACTAACTATGGCTACACCTCC. Protein product: CASSLEPATNYGYTS.

In this sample, this clonotype turned up many times. The rearrangement uses TRBV10-3 and TRBJ2-7, with 7 nucleotides matching TRBD2. CDR1 is ENHRY, CDR2 SYGVKD, per germline. This CDR3 contains 15 residues. The J segment lost 3 bases and the V segment lost 5 bases, leaving 10 bases of the junction unmatched. This CDR3 reads CAISRSGTTRYEQYF. CDR3 bases: TGTGCCATCAGTCGCTCCGGGACTACTCGCTACGAGCAGTACTTC.

This clonotype was counted only a few times. The rearrangement joins TRBV7-9 to TRBJ2-1, with D unresolved. This CDR3 has 13 amino acids. CDR1 and CDR2 from the germline V gene are SEHNR and FQNEAQ (reference sequence). V lost 1 base, J lost 4 bases, and 5 bases lay in between. This CDR3 is CASSLGLYNEQFF. For the CDR3, the DNA is TGTGCCAGCAGCTTAGGTTTGTACAATGAGCAGTTCTTC.

The rearrangement links TRBV29-1 to TRBJ1-2; a weak D match, TRBD1 (5 bases). The germline gives CDR1 SQVTM, CDR2 ANQGSEA. V was pared by 6 bases and J by 3 bases, with 20 bases between. CDR3 length: 15 residues. The CDR3 sequence is CSVRQGNTGDYGYTF. The DNA of the CDR3 is TGCAGCGTCCGTCAGGGTAACACCGGGGACTATGGCTACACCTTC.

In regard to this clonotype: Since no conserved phenylalanine or tryptophan closes the CDR3, a read error is the likely cause. No DNA is shown, since the ends of the CDR3 on it are uncertain; the CDR3 is the one TCRdb lists. V gene TRBV7-3 combines with J gene TRBJ2-6; the D call TRBD1 from the table was never checked on the DNA. Inclusive of both ends, the CDR3 amounts to 11 amino acids. Germline values: CDR1 SGHTA, CDR2 FQGTGA. The CDR3: CASSLTQGATT.

In this sample, this clonotype turned up a few times. The J gene is TRBJ1-1, the V gene TRBV2; weak D call: TRBD1 (5 bases). The CDR3 is 14 residues long. Germline V CDR1 and CDR2: SNHLY, FYNNEI. Trimming pared 4 bases from V and 4 bases from J, leaving 13 bases between. The CDR3 loop is CASSGPRGTTEAFF. The DNA for the CDR3 is TGTGCCAGCAGTGGCCCCAGAGGGACCACTGAAGCTTTCTTT.

The rearrangement links TRBV15 to TRBJ2-1; D might be TRBD2 (8 bases). The CDR3 is 19 residues long. The ends were cut back, 0 bases at V and 4 bases at J, with 22 bases in the middle. Looked up from germline, CDR1 is LNHNV and CDR2 is YYDKDF (reference sequence). CDR3 loop: CATSRDRSVAGTVYNEQFF. DNA of the CDR3: TGTGCCACCAGCAGAGATCGTTCTGTAGCGGGGACAGTTTACAATGAGCAGTTCTTC.

This clonotype was seen only a few times. V gene TRBV7-9 combines with J gene TRBJ2-7, with 11 bases matching TRBD2. Germline lookup yields CDR1 SEHNR and CDR2 FQNEAQ (reference sequence). This CDR3 has 15 amino acids. V dropped 3 bases and J dropped 5; count of bases not matched to a gene: 6. In DNA form, the CDR3 reads TGTGCCAGCAGCTTTAGACTAGCGGGGAACCACGAGCAGTACTTC. As protein: CASSFRLAGNHEQYF.

The chain recombines TRBV19 with TRBJ1-5, with TRBD1 matching 9 bases. V was clipped by 4 bases and J by 11 bases; unmatched bases: 0. This CDR3 has 11 residues. Germline V CDR1 and CDR2: LNHDA, SQIVND (reference sequence). This CDR3 is CASSRQGAQHF. The CDR3 DNA reads TGTGCCAGTAGTAGACAGGGGGCCCAGCATTTT.

This rearrangement joins TRBV20-1 to TRBJ2-5; unclear D gene. The CDR3 spans 10 residues. The V and J ends lost 8 bases and 7 bases respectively, with 11 bases between them. Germline CDR1 reads DFQATT; CDR2 reads SNEGSKA (reference sequence). This chain's CDR3 is CSSMTGTQYF. The CDR3 coding sequence is TGCAGTAGTATGACGGGGACCCAGTACTTC.

This clonotype was seen once. The gene calls are TRBV4-1 and TRBJ2-6; TRBD2 agrees at 7 bases. The CDR3 is 17 residues long. The germline CDR1 and CDR2 sequences are MGHRA and YSYEKL. V trimming: 5 bases; J trimming: 3 bases; junction bases outside the gene matches: 10. The CDR3 sequence is CASSLGGKSNGANVLTF. The CDR3 DNA reads TGCGCCAGCAGCTTGGGAGGGAAGTCAAATGGGGCCAACGTCCTGACTTTC.